The 27 T cell receptor beta chains below come from one sample, sequenced in a study of shared clonotypes between healthy human individuals. Terminally differentiated effector memory CD45RA+ cells were excluded by CCR7 positive selection of CD45RO-negative cells. Only in-frame clones appear in the TCRdb table, and some are missing; sequencing was by immunoSEQ multiplex PCR. In the table there are approximately 1.9 million clones, roughly 95% of which are singletons. The sequencing input was naive CD8+ T cells from PBMCs. The receptor source for this set is a man aged 18 to 30 in good health. Some clones in this sample may be carry-over from other donors' samples.

J is TRBJ1-1 and V is TRBV6-5; 7 bases line up with TRBD1. V was clipped by 7 bases and J by 1 base; unmatched bases: 9. Germline values: CDR1 MNHEY, CDR2 SVGAGI. The CDR3 spans 15 residues. Here the CDR3 DNA reads TGTGCCAGCACGAGCCCGAGACAGGGGAACACTGAAGCTTTCTTT. Encoded protein: CASTSPRQGNTEAFF.

CDR3 in amino acids: CASSWGQVIDEQYF. In DNA form, the CDR3 reads TGTGCCAGCAGCTGGGGACAGGTAATAGACGAGCAGTACTTC. The chain couples TRBV7-9 to TRBJ2-7; 8 bases are shared with TRBD1. V was pared by 4 bases and J by 5 bases, with 7 bases of the junction left unmatched. The CDR3 length is 14 residues. Germline loops: CDR1 SEHNR, CDR2 FQNEAQ (reference sequence).

The gene calls are TRBV9 and TRBJ2-2; no clear D. The V and J ends lost 0 bases and 4 bases respectively, with 10 bases between them. The CDR3 loop spans 15 amino acids. Germline V lookup: CDR1 SGDLS, CDR2 YYNGEE. The CDR3 loop reads CASSVGPRITGELFF. The CDR3, as DNA: TGTGCCAGCAGCGTAGGACCCCGCATCACCGGGGAGCTGTTTTTT.

The rearrangement uses TRBV14 and TRBJ2-4; 9 nucleotides align to TRBD1. V shed 0 bases and J 6 bases; nucleotides not matched to a gene: 6. The CDR3 totals 16 residues. The germline CDR1 and CDR2 sequences are SGHDN and FVKESK. In DNA, the CDR3 is TGTGCCAGCAGCCAAGAGGGACAGGGAGAACTAAACATTCAGTACTTC. Protein product: CASSQEGQGELNIQYF.

This clone was found once. The gene calls are TRBV4-2 and TRBJ2-7; 10 bases fit TRBD2. J gave up 2 bases and V 1 base, and 5 bases lay outside the gene matches. CDR3 size: 16 residues. The V gene's germline CDR1 is LGHNA and CDR2 YNFKEQ. The CDR3 sequence: CASSQVASGRAYEQYF. For the CDR3, the DNA is TGTGCCAGCAGCCAAGTGGCCAGCGGGAGGGCCTACGAGCAGTACTTC.

The CDR3 reads CASRNRGRETQYF. DNA of the CDR3: TGTGCCAGCAGAAACAGGGGGCGGGAGACCCAGTACTTC. The V gene is TRBV27, the J gene TRBJ2-5; 9 bases fit TRBD1. The germline V gene has CDR1 MNHEY and CDR2 SMNVEV (reference sequence). CDR3 length: 13 amino acids. V lost 6 bases and J lost 5; bases outside the gene matches: 4.

Regarding this clone: The identical CDR3 is also encoded by other nucleotide sequences in the sample. V gene TRBV28 combines with J gene TRBJ2-7, with D possibly TRBD2 on 6 matching bases. V was shortened by 0 bases and J by 7 bases, with 10 bases between the two germline ends. This CDR3 region has 13 residues. The germline gives CDR1 MDHEN, CDR2 SYDVKM. CDR3 loop: CASSLWRGREQYF. CDR3 in DNA: TGTGCCAGCAGTTTATGGCGGGGCCGGGAGCAGTACTTC.

The rearrangement uses TRBV5-8 and TRBJ1-1; a possible D gene is TRBD1 (5 bases). Trimming cost V 4 bases and J 5 bases, with 9 bases left between them. Looked up from germline, CDR1 is SGHTS and CDR2 is YDEGEE. This CDR3 is built from 12 residues. CDR3 region: CASSPGRTEAFF. The CDR3 bases are TGTGCCAGCAGCCCAGGGAGGACTGAAGCTTTCTTT. Based on the CDR3 plus reference TRBV5-8 and TRBJ1-1, the full variable domain is EAGVTQSPTHLIKTRGQQATLRCSPISGHTSVYWYQQALGLGLQFLLWYDEGEERNRGNFPPRFSGRQFPNYSSELNVNALELEDSALYLCASSPGRTEAFFGQGTRLTVV.

V usage is TRBV4-2 and J usage is TRBJ2-3; D uncertain. The ends were cut back, 6 bases at V and 4 bases at J, with 14 bases in the middle. Germline CDR1 LGHNA, CDR2 YNFKEQ. This CDR3 is built from 14 residues. The CDR3 reads CASSPLFGADTQYF. CDR3 coding DNA: TGTGCCAGCAGTCCCCTGTTTGGGGCAGATACGCAGTATTTT.

V usage is TRBV9 and J usage is TRBJ2-7, with D possibly TRBD1 on 5 matching bases. The CDR3 runs to 13 residues. Germline values: CDR1 SGDLS, CDR2 YYNGEE. V lost 0 bases to trimming and J lost 3 bases, with 7 bases between them. Written as DNA, the CDR3 is TGTGCCAGCAGCGTAGCGACAGACTACGAGCAGTACTTC. This encodes CASSVATDYEQYF.

This clone has only one observation. V usage is TRBV7-9 and J usage is TRBJ1-1; D is uncertain. CDR1 and CDR2 (germline): SEHNR, FQNEAQ (reference sequence). With 1 base removed from V and 6 bases from J, the gap between germline ends came to 6 bases. The CDR3 runs 12 residues. The chain's CDR3 is CASSLGSAEAFF. The DNA for the CDR3 is TGTGCCAGCAGCTTAGGTTCCGCTGAAGCTTTCTTT. The variable domain in full, with the rest retrieved from reference TRBV7-9 and TRBJ1-1, is DTGVSQNPRHKITKRGQNVTFRCDPISEHNRLYWYRQTLGQGPEFLTYFQNEAQLEKSRLLSDRFSAERPKGSFSTLEIQRTEQGDSAMYLCASSLGSAEAFFGQGTRLTVV.

The gene calls are TRBV28 and TRBJ2-3; 8 bases are shared with TRBD1. The CDR3 extends over 15 amino acids. Losses at the gene ends were 9 bases for V and 5 bases for J; bases not matched to a gene: 13. Germline-derived CDR1 and CDR2 are MDHEN and SYDVKM. This CDR3 reads CASDRGEVRGDTQYF. CDR3 sequence (DNA): TGTGCCAGTGACAGGGGAGAGGTCCGGGGAGATACGCAGTATTTT.

V is TRBV27 and J is TRBJ2-1; TRBD2 aligns across 8 bases. Germline CDR1 reads MNHEY; CDR2 reads SMNVEV (reference sequence). With V trimmed by 5 bases and J by 0 bases, 9 bases remained unmatched. CDR3 size: 17 residues. Here the CDR3 reads CASSPLLAASSYNEQFF. The CDR3 bases are TGTGCCAGCAGTCCCTTACTAGCGGCCAGCTCCTACAATGAGCAGTTCTTC.

The V gene is TRBV18, the J gene TRBJ2-4; TRBD2 agrees at 11 bases. Unmatched junction bases numbered 4, after V lost 3 bases and J lost 3 bases. This CDR3 region has 16 residues. Germline CDR1 reads KGHSH; CDR2 reads LQKENI. The CDR3 nucleotides are TGTGCCAGCTCACCTTCTAGCGGGAGGAACAAAAACATTCAGTACTTC. It codes for CASSPSSGRNKNIQYF.

V usage is TRBV2 and J usage is TRBJ2-1; D is unclear. This CDR3 contains 16 residues. From germline, CDR1 is SNHLY and CDR2 FYNNEI. V was pared by 1 base and J by 7 bases, with 17 bases between. For the CDR3, the DNA is TGTGCCAGCAGTGAAGTTTTGGAGAGGATGAGAAATGAGCAGTTCTTC. Translation: CASSEVLERMRNEQFF.

The rearrangement uses TRBV4-1 and TRBJ2-5, with 8 bases aligning to TRBD2. The CDR3 spans 17 residues. V was pared by 1 base and J by 4 bases, with 11 bases of the junction left unmatched. CDR1 is MGHRA and CDR2 is YSYEKL in the germline V gene. DNA of the CDR3: TGCGCCAGCAGCCAAGTCTCGGGGGGGGAGGTGGGAGAGACCCAGTACTTC. It encodes CASSQVSGGEVGETQYF.

This clone was counted between two and nine times. The chain couples TRBV7-9 to TRBJ2-7; no definite D call. The CDR3 length is 12 residues. The germline V and J ends were trimmed by 2 bases and 6 bases, with 8 bases remaining between them. CDR1 SEHNR and CDR2 FQNEAQ come from the germline V gene (reference sequence). CDR3 bases: TGTGCCAGCAGCTTAAGCGACACCGAGCAGTACTTC. Translation gives CASSLSDTEQYF.

The V and J genes are TRBV13 and TRBJ2-7, with D possibly being TRBD2 (6 bases). The CDR3 has 17 amino acids. The germline gives CDR1 PRHDT, CDR2 FYEKMQ (reference sequence). The V and J ends lost 5 bases and 6 bases respectively, with 26 bases between them. Written as DNA, the CDR3 is TGTGCCAGCAGCCCTTACCCCGGGACTCCGCCCCGTGGCGAGCAGTACTTC. It specifies CASSPYPGTPPRGEQYF.

The genes are TRBV9 and TRBJ2-7; TRBD2 might be the D (5 bases). CDR3 length: 15 amino acids. The germline gives CDR1 SGDLS, CDR2 YYNGEE. Trimming pared 4 bases from V and 5 bases from J, leaving 19 bases between. CDR3 in amino acids: CASSSPPGGLHEQYF. The CDR3 bases are TGTGCCAGCAGCTCACCCCCGGGCGGGCTCCACGAGCAGTACTTC.

The V and J genes are TRBV9 and TRBJ1-1, with TRBD1 matching over 9 bases. This CDR3 is 16 amino acids long. V lost 0 bases and J lost 0; bases outside the gene matches: 3. The V gene's germline CDR1 is SGDLS and CDR2 YYNGEE. CDR3 coding DNA: TGTGCCAGCAGCGTAGTTGGACAGGGGATGAACACTGAAGCTTTCTTT. Protein product: CASSVVGQGMNTEAFF.

V is TRBV29-1 and J is TRBJ1-2; D is ambiguous. The germline CDR1 and CDR2 sequences are SQVTM and ANQGSEA. The V end was cut by 7 bases, the J end by 8 bases, with 14 bases between. The CDR3 covers 11 residues. As DNA, the CDR3 is TGCAGCGCCCTCATCGGGCAAGGCTACACCTTC. It specifies CSALIGQGYTF. Full variable domain (remainder filled in from reference TRBV29-1 and TRBJ1-2): SAVISQKPSRDICQRGTSLTIQCQVDSQVTMMFWYRQQPGQSLTLIATANQGSEATYESGFVIDKFPISRPNLTFSTLTVSNMSPEDSSIYLCSALIGQGYTFGSGTRLTVV.

The chain joins TRBV10-3 to TRBJ2-1; 9 bases map to TRBD1. The CDR3 is made up of 14 amino acids. The trim removed 9 bases at V and 4 bases at J, leaving 7 bases unmatched. Germline V gene data show CDR1 as ENHRY and CDR2 as SYGVKD. The DNA of the CDR3 is TGTGCCATAGCCGGGACAGGGCGATACAATGAGCAGTTCTTC. It encodes CAIAGTGRYNEQFF.

V is TRBV27 and J is TRBJ2-1; 9 bases match TRBD1. This CDR3 has 16 residues. The germline V gene has CDR1 MNHEY and CDR2 SMNVEV (reference sequence). J lost 8 bases, V lost 4 bases, and 12 bases had no gene match. This CDR3 reads CASSSLGQGGGHEQFF. The CDR3 nucleotides are TGTGCCAGCAGTTCCCTGGGACAGGGAGGCGGCCATGAGCAGTTCTTC.

This chain links TRBV18 with TRBJ2-5; no clear D gene. This CDR3 region has 15 residues. Trimming took off 6 bases at V and 3 bases at J, with 17 bases between the two ends. The germline V gene has CDR1 KGHSH and CDR2 LQKENI. The CDR3 DNA sequence: TGTGCCAGCTCCGCGGTTAAGTCAATAGAAGAGACCCAGTACTTC. Its protein product is CASSAVKSIEETQYF.

The chain employs TRBV19 and TRBJ2-1; 11 bases are shared with TRBD2. Germline trimming cut 3 bases from V and 2 bases from J; bases unmatched to any gene: 3. CDR3 length: 16 residues. Germline V gene data show CDR1 as LNHDA and CDR2 as SQIVND (reference sequence). The CDR3 DNA follows: TGTGCCAGTAGTATTACTAGCGGGAGAGCCTACAATGAGCAGTTCTTC. Translating gives CASSITSGRAYNEQFF.

V and J are TRBV19 and TRBJ2-3; the D gene could be TRBD1 or TRBD2 (5 bases each). Trimming removed 5 bases from V and 4 bases from J, with 19 bases in between. CDR1 is LNHDA and CDR2 is SQIVND in the germline V gene (reference sequence). The CDR3 totals 16 residues. CDR3 coding DNA: TGTGCCAGTAGTGCCGACGTTGGGGGAGCCGCAGATACGCAGTATTTT. Protein: CASSADVGGAADTQYF. Supplemented by reference TRBV19 and TRBJ2-3, the full variable domain reads DGGITQSPKYLFRKEGQNVTLSCEQNLNHDAMYWYRQDPGQGLRLIYYSQIVNDFQKGDIAEGYSVSREKKESFPLTVTSAQKNPTAFYLCASSADVGGAADTQYFGPGTRLTVL.

J is TRBJ2-6 and V is TRBV10-3; weak D call: TRBD1 (6 bases). The CDR3 has 15 amino acids. Germline CDR1 reads ENHRY; CDR2 reads SYGVKD. The V end was cut by 6 bases, the J end by 9 bases, with 18 bases between. Written as DNA, the CDR3 is TGTGCCATCAGAGGGGACAAGGACGGTGGCAACGTCCTGACTTTC. Its protein product is CAIRGDKDGGNVLTF.